Sequencing of this TCR beta chain was carried out in a study of STAT5B mutations in CD4+ large granular lymphocyte leukemia. Study in general: Among healthy donors, a particular HLA allele went with more CDR3 'QG' motifs.

Points on this clone: Its matching antigen is unknown.

The CDR3 contains 14 residues. Trimming pared 8 bases from V and 4 bases from J, leaving 14 bases between. Germline V gene sequence: CDR1 LNHDA, CDR2 SQIVND (reference sequence). Findings and limits, study-wide: 8/27 top patient clones versus 2/35 control clones were TRBV06-family.

Using immunoSEQ multiplex PCR, the repertoire was profiled, and TCRdb retains in-frame clones only, with some absent. The sample yields 35,000 or so clones, approximately 89% seen once. The sequencing input was CD4+ T cells from blood buffy coats. This TCR was recovered from a human donor in good health. J is TRBJ2-2 and V is TRBV19, with a weak D call TRBD2 (5 bases). CDR3 region: CASVGEVGTGELFF. In nucleotides, the CDR3 is TGTGCCAGTGTCGGGGAAGTCGGCACCGGGGAGCTGTTTTTT.